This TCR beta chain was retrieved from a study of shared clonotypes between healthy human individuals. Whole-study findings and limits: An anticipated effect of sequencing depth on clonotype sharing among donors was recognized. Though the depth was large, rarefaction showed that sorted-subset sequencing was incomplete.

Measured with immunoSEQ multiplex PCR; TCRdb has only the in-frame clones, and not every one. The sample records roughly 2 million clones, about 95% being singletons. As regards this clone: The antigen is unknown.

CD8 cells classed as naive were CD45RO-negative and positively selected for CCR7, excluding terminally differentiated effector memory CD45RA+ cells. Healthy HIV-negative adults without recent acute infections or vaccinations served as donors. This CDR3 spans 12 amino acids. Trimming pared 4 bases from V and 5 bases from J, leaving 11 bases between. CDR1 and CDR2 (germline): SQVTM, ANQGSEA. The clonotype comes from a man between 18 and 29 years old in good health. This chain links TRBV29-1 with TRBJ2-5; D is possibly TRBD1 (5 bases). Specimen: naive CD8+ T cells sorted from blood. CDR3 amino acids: CSVVWGLETQYF. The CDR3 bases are TGCAGCGTTGTGTGGGGCTTGGAGACCCAGTACTTC.